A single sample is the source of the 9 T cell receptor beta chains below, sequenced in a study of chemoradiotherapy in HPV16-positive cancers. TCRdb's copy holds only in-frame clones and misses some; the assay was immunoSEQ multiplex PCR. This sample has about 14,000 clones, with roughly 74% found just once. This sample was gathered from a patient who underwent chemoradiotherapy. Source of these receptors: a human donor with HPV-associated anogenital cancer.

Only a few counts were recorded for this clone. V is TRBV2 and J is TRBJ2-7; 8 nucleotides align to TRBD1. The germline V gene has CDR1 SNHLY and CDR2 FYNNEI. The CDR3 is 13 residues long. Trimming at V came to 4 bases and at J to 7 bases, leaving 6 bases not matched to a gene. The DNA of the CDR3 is TGTGCCAGCAGTGCAGGACAGGGTCAGGAGCAGTACTTC. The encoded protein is CASSAGQGQEQYF.

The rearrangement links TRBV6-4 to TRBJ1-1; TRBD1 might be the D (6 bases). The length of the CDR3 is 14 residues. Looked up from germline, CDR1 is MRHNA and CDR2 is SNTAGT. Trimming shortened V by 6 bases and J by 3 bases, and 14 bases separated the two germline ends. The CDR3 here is CASSSGGAYTEAFF. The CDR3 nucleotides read TGTGCCAGCAGCTCGGGGGGCGCGTACACTGAAGCTTTCTTT.

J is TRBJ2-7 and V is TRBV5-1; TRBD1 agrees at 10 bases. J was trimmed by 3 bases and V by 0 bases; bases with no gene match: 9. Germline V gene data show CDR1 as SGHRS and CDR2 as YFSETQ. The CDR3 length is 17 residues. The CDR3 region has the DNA TGCGCCAGCAGCTTGGTCGGTGGGGGACAGGGGATCTACGAGCAGTACTTC. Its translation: CASSLVGGGQGIYEQYF.

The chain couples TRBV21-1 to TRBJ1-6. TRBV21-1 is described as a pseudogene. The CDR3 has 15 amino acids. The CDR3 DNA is TGTGCCAGCAAGGGCGAAGGGGATGCGGGTTCACCCCTCCACTTT. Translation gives CASKGEGDAGSPLHF.

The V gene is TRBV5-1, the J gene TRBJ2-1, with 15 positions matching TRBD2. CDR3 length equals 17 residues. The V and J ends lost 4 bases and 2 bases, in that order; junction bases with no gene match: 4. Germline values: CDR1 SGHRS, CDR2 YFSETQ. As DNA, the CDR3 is TGCGCCAGCAGCATGGGACTAGCGGGAGGCCCCTACAATGAGCAGTTCTTC. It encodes CASSMGLAGGPYNEQFF.

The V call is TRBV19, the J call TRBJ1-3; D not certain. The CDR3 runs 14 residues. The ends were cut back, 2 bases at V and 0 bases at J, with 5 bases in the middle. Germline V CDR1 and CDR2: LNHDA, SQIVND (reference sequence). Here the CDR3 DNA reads TGTGCCAGTAGTATATCGAACTCTGGAAACACCATATATTTT. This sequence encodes CASSISNSGNTIYF.

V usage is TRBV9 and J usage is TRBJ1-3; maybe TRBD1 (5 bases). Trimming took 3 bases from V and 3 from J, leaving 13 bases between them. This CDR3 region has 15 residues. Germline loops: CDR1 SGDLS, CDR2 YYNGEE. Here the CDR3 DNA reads TGTGCCAGCAGCGGAAAAACAGGTCGTGGAAACACCATATATTTT. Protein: CASSGKTGRGNTIYF.

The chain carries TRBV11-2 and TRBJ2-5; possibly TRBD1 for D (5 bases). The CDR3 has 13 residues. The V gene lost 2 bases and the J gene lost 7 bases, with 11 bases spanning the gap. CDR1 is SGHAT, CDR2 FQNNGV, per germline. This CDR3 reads CASSLPFRVTQYF. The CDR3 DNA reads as TGTGCCAGCAGCTTACCCTTCAGGGTGACCCAGTACTTC.

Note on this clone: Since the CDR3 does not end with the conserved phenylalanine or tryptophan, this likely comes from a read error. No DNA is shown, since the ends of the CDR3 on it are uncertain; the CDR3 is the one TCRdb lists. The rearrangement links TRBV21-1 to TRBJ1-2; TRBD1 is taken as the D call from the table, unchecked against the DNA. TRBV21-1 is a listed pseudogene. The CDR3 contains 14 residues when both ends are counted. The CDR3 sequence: CASSKEGRGGAGYL.